A selection of T cell receptor beta chains follows, all from one sample in a study of T cell responses to AZD1222 COVID-19 vaccine. Data came from immunoSEQ multiplex PCR; TCRdb stores just in-frame clones and leaves some out. In the table there are some 130,000 clones, around 90% of which are singletons. The source was peripheral blood, collected 28 days after the second AZD1222 dose. These receptors were obtained from an adult who received the AZD1222 COVID-19 vaccine. Both conserved end residues are part of each CDR3.

TRBV7-2	CASSLSGQKGTEAFF
TRBV3-1/TRBV3-2	CASSHTGQSLSGANVLTF
TRBV5-4	CASSLQGAEEKLFF
TRBV6-1	CASSEGYGLNEKLFF
TRBV19	CASSILQARDTQYF
TRBV5-6	CASSLAMGQGANNEQFF
TRBV20-1	CSASRGRGTEAFF
TRBV5-6	CASSFYDGYTF
TRBV18	CASSPRSGTSGSGETQYF
TRBV3-1/TRBV3-2	CASSQGGGIAGNTIYF
TRBV7-9	CASSPLGAGGLNEQFF
TRBV11-2	CASSLFASGNEQFF
TRBV5-4	CASNAPPAYGYTF
TRBV5-1	CASSPWPGDTEAFF
TRBV15	CATSRPQGTGNQPQHF
TRBV19	CASRTGNSNQPQHF
TRBV19	CASSIGLGPQHF
TRBV5-1	CASSLRRQDPWGYTF
TRBV7-2	CASSLVVGQGDQPQHF
TRBV7-2	CASSFSAGSPSGGTF
TRBV6-4	CASSDSGGRNTGELFF
TRBV15	CATSRDPAGFDTEAFF